The 22 T cell receptor beta chains presented below share a single source sample, sequenced in a study of T cells in Graves' hyperthyroidism and ophthalmopathy. Amplification of TCR beta CDR3 regions was performed using RNA transcripts as template. Carried out on the TCR CDR3, a first-round RT-PCR used the HTBI primer set. TCRdb reprocessed the multiplex PCR reads with MiXCR, giving one entry per CDR3 protein. In the table there are hundreds of thousands of distinct CDR3 sequences, about 38% of which are singletons. What was sequenced was blood. All receptors derive from a man between 18 and 29 years old with Graves' hyperthyroidism.

The rearrangement joins TRBV12-3 or TRBV12-4 to TRBJ2-2; D is undetermined. The CDR3 spans 15 residues. The V and J ends lost 3 bases and 0 bases respectively, with 8 bases between them. Written as DNA, the CDR3 is TGTGCCAGCAGTTTCAACCTAGCGAACACCGGGGAGCTGTTTTTT. Its protein is CASSFNLANTGELFF.

Only a few counts were recorded for this clonotype. The chain joins TRBV15 to TRBJ1-4; D uncertain. The V gene lost 5 bases and the J gene lost 2 bases, with 9 bases spanning the gap. Germline-derived CDR1 and CDR2 are LNHNV and YYDKDF (reference sequence). The CDR3 extends over 14 amino acids. In nucleotides, the CDR3 is TGTGCCACCAGCCGGGCGGGGACTAATGAAAAACTGTTTTTT. Translation gives CATSRAGTNEKLFF.

The J gene is TRBJ2-5, the V gene TRBV7-6, with 10 positions matching TRBD1. This CDR3 comprises 14 residues. V shed 5 bases, J shed 9 bases, and the junction held 9 bases outside the gene matches. Germline-derived CDR1 and CDR2 are SGHVS and FNYEAQ. The DNA of the CDR3 is TGTGCCAGCAGCCCCGGGACAGGGGTCCAGCCCCAGTACTTC. It codes for CASSPGTGVQPQYF.

This clonotype was detected ten times or more. This chain's CDR3 is CASRPRRAGANVLTF. CDR3 nucleotide sequence: TGTGCCAGCAGGCCCCGGAGGGCTGGGGCCAACGTCCTGACTTTC. The chain carries TRBV6-5 and TRBJ2-6, with TRBD2 as a possible D gene (6 bases). CDR3 length equals 15 residues. V was clipped by 6 bases and J by 2 bases, with 11 bases between them. Germline V gives CDR1 MNHEY, CDR2 SVGAGI.

Concerning this clonotype: This CDR3 fails to terminate in the conserved phenylalanine or tryptophan, so it likely reflects a read error. The chain employs TRBV5-1 and TRBJ1-2; D may be TRBD1 (5 bases). Per germline, CDR1 SGHRS and CDR2 YFSETQ. V dropped 1 base and J dropped 6 bases, with 13 bases sitting between them. The length of the CDR3 is 14 residues. The CDR3 DNA follows: TGCGCCAGCAGCTTGTCTTGGGGGGAGGATGGCTACACCCTC. Translated, it gives CASSLSWGEDGYTL.

This clonotype has ten or more counts. The rearrangement links TRBV7-9 to TRBJ1-1; D not certain. Trimming shortened V by 3 bases and J by 4 bases, and 12 bases separated the two germline ends. Germline V gene data show CDR1 as SEHNR and CDR2 as FQNEAQ (reference sequence). The CDR3 contains 14 residues. The CDR3 bases are TGTGCCAGCAGCTTGTCGGCCGAGGGCACTGAAGCTTTCTTT. It translates to CASSLSAEGTEAFF.

The sample holds many counts of this clonotype. Compared with germline, one end of the junction differs, possibly owing to a read error. The gene calls are TRBV7-9 and TRBJ2-7; perhaps TRBD1 as D (7 bases). Germline V gene sequence: CDR1 SEHNR, CDR2 FQNEAQ (reference sequence). The CDR3 runs to 16 residues. The CDR3: CASSQDAGQRSYEQYF. The CDR3 bases are TGCGCCAGCAGCCAAGATGCGGGACAGCGCTCCTACGAGCAGTACTTC.

The chain is built from TRBV7-3 and TRBJ2-2; 7 bases are a match to TRBD2. After removal of 1 base from V and 7 bases from J, the junction contained 3 bases not matched to a gene. The CDR3 runs to 14 residues. The germline V gene encodes CDR1 SGHTA and CDR2 FQGTGA. CDR3 coding DNA: TGTGCCAGCAGCTTAAACGGGGGGAACGGGGAGCTGTTTTTT. The encoded protein is CASSLNGGNGELFF.

This clonotype was counted between two and nine times. V is TRBV24-1 and J is TRBJ2-7; tentative D call: TRBD1 (6 bases). Looked up from germline, CDR1 is KGHDR and CDR2 is SFDVKD. The CDR3 contains 15 residues. Trimming left V 0 bases short and J 4 bases short, with 12 bases between. For the CDR3, the DNA is TGTGCCACCAGTGATTTGCACAGGGATTTGTACGAGCAGTACTTC. It translates to CATSDLHRDLYEQYF.

This clonotype was seen repeatedly, ten times or more. The genes are TRBV7-9 and TRBJ1-4; perhaps TRBD1 as D (6 bases). The V end lost 4 bases, the J end lost 7 bases, and 16 bases lay between the germline ends. Germline CDR1 is SEHNR and CDR2 is FQNEAQ (reference sequence). The CDR3 runs 15 residues. The CDR3 DNA reads TGTGCCAGCAGCTCCGCGACAGGTGTAGGTGAAAAACTGTTTTTT. Translating gives CASSSATGVGEKLFF.

This clonotype came up many times. The genes are TRBV2 and TRBJ1-2; 8 positions agree with TRBD1. The V segment lost 2 bases and the J segment 0 bases; nucleotides outside the gene matches: 8. Germline-derived CDR1 and CDR2 are SNHLY and FYNNEI. The CDR3 consists of 17 residues. The CDR3 coding sequence is TGTGCCAGCAGTGAACTAAGGACAGGGAGAGCTAACTATGGCTACACCTTC. It encodes CASSELRTGRANYGYTF.

Ten or more counts support this clonotype. The CDR3 DNA follows: TGTGCCATCAGGGCCAGGACAGGGAATAACACTGAAGCTTTCTTT. This translates into CAIRARTGNNTEAFF. V gene TRBV10-3 combines with J gene TRBJ1-1, with 8 bases fitting TRBD1. V was pared by 6 bases and J by 2 bases, with 8 bases of the junction left unmatched. The length of the CDR3 is 15 residues. Germline V gene lookup returns CDR1 ENHRY and CDR2 SYGVKD.

The chain has TRBV7-9 and TRBJ2-7, with 9 bases matching TRBD1. This CDR3 has 17 amino acids. V was clipped by 5 bases and J by 0 bases; unmatched bases: 11. Looked up from germline, CDR1 is SEHNR and CDR2 is FQNEAQ (reference sequence). CDR3 residues: CASSLLPDRGASYEQYF. In nucleotides, the CDR3 is TGTGCCAGCAGCCTCCTCCCGGACAGGGGCGCCTCCTACGAGCAGTACTTC.

Only a few counts were recorded for this clonotype. The chain couples TRBV4-1 to TRBJ2-7; 9 nucleotides match TRBD2. The CDR3 has 15 residues. The ends lost 0 bases at V and 3 bases at J; junction bases unmatched: 3. Germline V lookup: CDR1 MGHRA, CDR2 YSYEKL. The CDR3 bases are TGCGCCAGCAGCCAAGAGCTTAGCGGGGGCTACGAGCAGTACTTC. This encodes CASSQELSGGYEQYF.

The chain links TRBV15 to TRBJ1-1; tentatively, D is TRBD1 (5 bases). The V end was cut by 0 bases, the J end by 1 base, with 12 bases between. Germline loops: CDR1 LNHNV, CDR2 YYDKDF (reference sequence). The CDR3 length is 16 residues. The CDR3 DNA sequence: TGTGCCACCAGCAGAGATGCGGGACCGGGGAACACTGAAGCTTTCTTT. This gives the protein CATSRDAGPGNTEAFF.

The chain carries TRBV19 and TRBJ1-2; D ambiguous. V was trimmed by 1 base and J by 7 bases, leaving 19 bases between them. Germline V gene data show CDR1 as LNHDA and CDR2 as SQIVND (reference sequence). This CDR3 has 16 amino acids. The CDR3 region is CASSIVLNWVAIGYTF. The CDR3 DNA sequence: TGTGCCAGTAGTATAGTCCTAAATTGGGTGGCCATTGGCTACACCTTC.

This clonotype was observed a few times. The rearrangement uses TRBV6-4 and TRBJ1-1; D is perhaps TRBD1 (6 bases). The CDR3 has 14 amino acids. Per the germline V gene, CDR1 is MRHNA and CDR2 is SNTAGT. Deletions cut 6 bases from V and 0 bases from J, with 11 bases between. CDR3 in DNA: TGTGCCAGCAGGGACAGCTCAATGAACACTGAAGCTTTCTTT. Translation: CASRDSSMNTEAFF.

The rearrangement uses TRBV12-3 or TRBV12-4 and TRBJ1-1; no clear D. V dropped 4 bases and J dropped 10 bases, with 19 bases sitting between them. The CDR3 length is 14 residues. As DNA, the CDR3 is TGTGCCAGCAGTTATAACCGAGTGAGCGGAGCAGCTTTCTTT. This sequence encodes CASSYNRVSGAAFF.

The table lists this clonotype with a few counts. This chain joins TRBV20-1 and TRBJ2-7; D unclear. Germline CDR1 reads DFQATT; CDR2 reads SNEGSKA (reference sequence). This CDR3 has 12 residues. V gave up 4 bases and J gave up 2 bases, with 9 bases separating them. The CDR3 coding sequence is TGCAGTGCTAATAGAAGGCCCTACGAGCAGTACTTC. Residues: CSANRRPYEQYF.

This clonotype was counted ten times or more. The gene calls are TRBV9 and TRBJ2-6; D not resolved. Germline V gives CDR1 SGDLS, CDR2 YYNGEE. This CDR3 comprises 16 residues. V was clipped by 0 bases and J by 1 base, with 8 bases between them. CDR3 sequence: CASSVGTRSGANVLTF. The CDR3 nucleotides read TGTGCCAGCAGCGTAGGTACCAGATCTGGGGCCAACGTCCTGACTTTC.

This chain links TRBV5-1 with TRBJ1-1; 10 bases agree with TRBD1. V lost 0 bases and J lost 7; bases outside the gene matches: 3. Germline-derived CDR1 and CDR2 are SGHRS and YFSETQ. This CDR3 region has 14 residues. The CDR3 region has the DNA TGCGCCAGCAGCTTGGGGGGACAGGGGCTTGAAGCTTTCTTT. It encodes CASSLGGQGLEAFF.

This clonotype was picked up many times. The chain combines TRBV2 with TRBJ1-1; D is ambiguous. V gave up 7 bases and J gave up 1 base, with 7 bases separating them. Germline V gives CDR1 SNHLY, CDR2 FYNNEI. This CDR3 spans 12 amino acids. CDR3 loop: CASIRANTEAFF. The DNA of the CDR3 is TGTGCCAGCATTAGAGCGAACACTGAAGCTTTCTTT.